What follows describes a single T cell receptor beta chain. Its antigen is still unknown. These data are taken from a study of shared clonotypes between healthy human individuals. Clones were sequenced by immunoSEQ multiplex PCR, and TCRdb holds only the in-frame ones, with some missing. The repertoire holds 2.5 million or so clones, with around nine tenths as singletons. Study observations and caveats: Rarefaction gave evidence that sorted-subset sequencing remained incomplete despite large depth.

Germline lookup yields CDR1 LGHNA and CDR2 YSLEER. The CDR3 contains 13 residues. V lost 0 bases and J lost 8, with 7 bases in between. Sequenced material: naive CD4+ T cells sorted from blood. Subset: CD45RA+ positively selected. The sequence was obtained from a man aged 18-30 years in good health. This chain uses TRBV4-3 with TRBJ1-4; D remains unclear. The CDR3 DNA reads TGCGCCAGCAGCCAAGAACCGAGGGAAAAACTGTTTTTT. It codes for CASSQEPREKLFF.